This entry is about one T cell receptor (beta chain). No antigen is known for it. The data stem from a study of T-cell reconstitution after alpha-beta-depleted transplantation in children. Study outcomes and limitations: Expanded graft clones numbering several hundred reportedly gave rise to alpha-beta T cells about two months after transplant. Most T-cell counts and diversity one year after the transplant came from T cells that were newly produced.

TCRbeta library preparation incorporated unique molecular identifiers. MiXCR, run by TCRdb on the PCR reads, gives a single entry per CDR3 protein. The repertoire holds approximately 3,200 distinct CDR3 sequences, 9.5% to 12% seen once, with 70% to 85% in the top ten. The receptor comes from a patient under 10 years old who had a stem cell transplant for inherited bone marrow failure, so the T cells may come from the graft donor. The specimen comprised PBMCs, mostly from graft donor cells, sampled 360 days after TCRalphabeta/CD19-depleted stem cell transplant.

The CDR3 DNA sequence: TGTGCCAGCAGCACCGGGACTAGCGGGGTATGGGAGCAGTACTTC. Amino acid sequence: CASSTGTSGVWEQYF. V gene TRBV7-3 combines with J gene TRBJ2-7; 13 bases are a match to TRBD2. The CDR3 consists of 15 residues. Trimming removed 5 bases from V and 7 bases from J; junction bases left unmatched: 8. Germline values: CDR1 SGHTA, CDR2 FQGTGA.